The 12 T cell receptor beta chains listed next were all sequenced from one sample in a study of metastatic and nonmetastatic thyroid tumors. TCRdb re-called clones from the PCR reads using MiXCR. This table has 20,000 or so clones, less than 15% appearing once. All patients reached thyroid surgery having received no treatment beforehand. The specimen sequenced was tumor tissue. Receptor source: a female donor with papillary thyroid cancer or a benign thyroid nodule (not recorded which). Some clones in this sample may be carry-over from other donors' samples.

The V and J genes are TRBV5-1 and TRBJ1-2; possible D gene TRBD1, 6 bases. The CDR3 loop spans 16 amino acids. V was cut by 0 bases and J by 6 bases, with 18 bases left in between. Germline CDR1 reads SGHRS; CDR2 reads YFSETQ. In DNA form, the CDR3 reads TGCGCCAGCAGCTTGGTTCTGTCGGGGCAGGGGAATGGCTACACCTTC. Translation gives CASSLVLSGQGNGYTF.

This clone came up many times. The J gene is TRBJ2-7, the V gene TRBV27; 10 nucleotides line up with TRBD1. The CDR3 totals 15 residues. CDR1 MNHEY and CDR2 SMNVEV come from the germline V gene (reference sequence). Losses at the gene ends were 5 bases for V and 2 bases for J; bases not matched to a gene: 6. DNA for the CDR3: TGTGCCAGCAGTCGGGGGACAGGGGCTACCTACGAGCAGTACTTC. Its protein product is CASSRGTGATYEQYF.

This clone was observed at least ten times. The V and J genes are TRBV30 and TRBJ1-5; 7 nucleotides align to TRBD1. V gave up 3 bases and J gave up 3 bases; unmatched junction bases: 5. The CDR3 contains 14 residues. Germline CDR1 reads GTSNPN; CDR2 reads SVGIG (reference sequence). CDR3 in amino acids: CAWSPGQFNQPQHF. In DNA form, the CDR3 reads TGTGCCTGGAGCCCGGGACAGTTCAATCAGCCCCAGCATTTT.

This clone was found many times. A single base separates this from a much larger clone, so it may be a read error. In the same sample, other DNA sequences code for this CDR3. V gene TRBV11-3 combines with J gene TRBJ2-1; D uncertain. The CDR3 runs 15 residues. The V gene's germline CDR1 is SGHNT and CDR2 YENEEA. V was shortened by 0 bases and J by 6 bases, with 12 bases between the two germline ends. CDR3 in amino acids: CASSLDPSHLNEQFF. The CDR3 DNA sequence: TGTGCCAGCAGCTTAGATCCCTCACACCTCAATGAGCAGTTCTTC.

The sample holds many counts of this clone. CDR3 amino acids: CAISESMGRDAFF. CDR3 nucleotide sequence: TGTGCCATCAGTGAGTCGATGGGCAGGGATGCTTTCTTT. The rearrangement links TRBV10-3 to TRBJ1-1, with a possible D match to TRBD1 (5 bases). Germline CDR1 is ENHRY and CDR2 is SYGVKD. This CDR3 contains 13 residues. V was trimmed by 0 bases and J by 11 bases, leaving 13 bases between them.

This clone occurred many times. The chain joins TRBV19 to TRBJ2-3; D gene ambiguous. Germline CDR1 is LNHDA and CDR2 is SQIVND (reference sequence). This CDR3 is 14 amino acids long. V shed 7 bases and J shed 2 bases, with 13 bases lying between them. The CDR3 coding sequence is TGTGCCAGTACCGTCGGGCCCTTCACAGATACGCAGTATTTT. Translated: CASTVGPFTDTQYF. Based on the CDR3 plus reference TRBV19 and TRBJ2-3, the full variable domain is DGGITQSPKYLFRKEGQNVTLSCEQNLNHDAMYWYRQDPGQGLRLIYYSQIVNDFQKGDIAEGYSVSREKKESFPLTVTSAQKNPTAFYLCASTVGPFTDTQYFGPGTRLTVL.

This clone is labeled medium-sized. The V gene is TRBV3-1, the J gene TRBJ2-7; D possibly corresponds to TRBD2 (7 bases). The CDR3 has 14 residues. CDR1 LGHDT and CDR2 YNNKEL come from the germline V gene (reference sequence). V was pared by 2 bases and J by 6 bases, with 14 bases between. The CDR3 protein is CASSQRGRGFEQYF. The CDR3 bases are TGTGCCAGCAGCCAAAGGGGGAGGGGGTTCGAGCAGTACTTC.

The chain has TRBV20-1 and TRBJ1-5; D is ambiguous. Germline V gives CDR1 DFQATT, CDR2 SNEGSKA (reference sequence). The CDR3 has 14 residues. The germline V and J ends were trimmed by 0 bases and 2 bases, with 8 bases remaining between them. The CDR3 bases are TGCAGTGCTAGAGAACTATGGGGCAATCAGCCCCAGCATTTT. This gives the protein CSARELWGNQPQHF.

CDR3 in amino acids: CASRLGTAVNTEAFF. The DNA of the CDR3 is TGTGCCAGCCGGCTGGGCACAGCAGTAAACACTGAAGCTTTCTTT. The V call is TRBV2, the J call TRBJ1-1; D is uncertain. V was clipped by 8 bases and J by 2 bases, with 18 bases between them. The germline V gene has CDR1 SNHLY and CDR2 FYNNEI. The CDR3 runs 15 residues.

This clone was seen ten or more times. The chain employs TRBV2 and TRBJ2-1, with TRBD2 as a possible D gene (7 bases). V lost 6 bases and J lost 2, with 20 bases in between. Germline CDR1 SNHLY, CDR2 FYNNEI. The CDR3 length is 17 residues. CDR3 bases: TGTGCCAGCAGCCTCAGAGGGGGAGGGAGTCCCTACAATGAGCAGTTCTTC. As protein: CASSLRGGGSPYNEQFF.

This clone was recorded many times. The rearrangement links TRBV24-1 to TRBJ2-1, with 9 positions matching TRBD2. With 5 bases clipped from V and 5 bases from J, the junction kept 6 bases outside the gene matches. The germline V gene has CDR1 KGHDR and CDR2 SFDVKD. The CDR3 is 15 residues long. The CDR3 loop reads CATSASTSGNNEQFF. Written as DNA, the CDR3 is TGTGCCACCAGTGCCTCGACTAGCGGCAACAATGAGCAGTTCTTC.

This clone has ten or more counts. The chain links TRBV19 to TRBJ2-1; D perhaps matches TRBD2 (5 bases). Germline assignment: CDR1 LNHDA and CDR2 SQIVND (reference sequence). Trimming removed 5 bases at V and 3 bases at J, with 8 bases between. The CDR3 covers 13 residues. The CDR3, as DNA: TGTGCCAGTAGTCGCGGGTACTACAATGAGCAGTTCTTC. Translated: CASSRGYYNEQFF.